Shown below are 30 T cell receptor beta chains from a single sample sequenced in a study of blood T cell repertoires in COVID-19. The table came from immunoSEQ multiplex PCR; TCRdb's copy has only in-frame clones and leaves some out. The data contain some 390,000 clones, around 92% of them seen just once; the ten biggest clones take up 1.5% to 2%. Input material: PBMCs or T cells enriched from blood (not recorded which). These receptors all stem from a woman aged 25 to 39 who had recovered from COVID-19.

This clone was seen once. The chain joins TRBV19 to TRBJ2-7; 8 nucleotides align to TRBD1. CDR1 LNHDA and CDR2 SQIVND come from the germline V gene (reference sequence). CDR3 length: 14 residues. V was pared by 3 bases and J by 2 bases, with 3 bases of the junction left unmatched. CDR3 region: CASSMQGAPYEQYF. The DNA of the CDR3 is TGTGCCAGTAGTATGCAGGGGGCCCCCTACGAGCAGTACTTC.

In DNA form, the CDR3 reads TGTGCCAGCAGTTTGAGACAGGGCAATCAGCCCCAGCATTTT. It translates to CASSLRQGNQPQHF. The chain combines TRBV28 with TRBJ1-5; a weak D match, TRBD1 (6 bases). The CDR3 runs to 14 residues. Germline CDR1 and CDR2: MDHEN and SYDVKM. The germline V and J ends were trimmed by 3 bases and 2 bases, with 8 bases remaining between them.

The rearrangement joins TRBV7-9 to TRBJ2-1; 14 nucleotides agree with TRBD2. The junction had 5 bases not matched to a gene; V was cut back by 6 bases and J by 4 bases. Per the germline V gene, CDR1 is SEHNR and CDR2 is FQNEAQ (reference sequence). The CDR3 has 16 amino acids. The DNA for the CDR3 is TGTGCCAGCAGTCGACTAGCGGGAGGGGGGTACAATGAGCAGTTCTTC. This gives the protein CASSRLAGGGYNEQFF.

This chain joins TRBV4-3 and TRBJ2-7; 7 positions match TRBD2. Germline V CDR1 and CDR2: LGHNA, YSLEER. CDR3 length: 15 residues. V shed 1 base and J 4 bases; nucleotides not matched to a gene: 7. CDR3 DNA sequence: TGCGCCAGCAGCCAAGCGGGGGGTTTATCGTACGAGCAGTACTTC. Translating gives CASSQAGGLSYEQYF.

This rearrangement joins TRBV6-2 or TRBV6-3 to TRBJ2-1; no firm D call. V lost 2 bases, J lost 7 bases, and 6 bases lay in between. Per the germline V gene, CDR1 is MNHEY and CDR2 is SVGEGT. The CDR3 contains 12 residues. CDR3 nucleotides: TGTGCCAGCAGTTACGCGAGTAATGAGCAGTTCTTC. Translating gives CASSYASNEQFF.

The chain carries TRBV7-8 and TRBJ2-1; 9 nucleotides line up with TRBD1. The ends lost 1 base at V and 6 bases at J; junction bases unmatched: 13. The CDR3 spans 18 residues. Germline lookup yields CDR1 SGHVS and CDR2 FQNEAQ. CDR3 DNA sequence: TGTGCCAGCAGCTTAGAAGCGGTTCAGGACAGGGGTCGCAATGAGCAGTTCTTC. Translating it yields CASSLEAVQDRGRNEQFF.

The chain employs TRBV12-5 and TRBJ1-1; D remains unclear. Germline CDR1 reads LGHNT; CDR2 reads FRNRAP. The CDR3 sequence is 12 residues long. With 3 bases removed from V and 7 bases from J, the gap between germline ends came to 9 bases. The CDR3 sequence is CASGFKESEAFF. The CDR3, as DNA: TGTGCTAGTGGTTTTAAGGAGAGTGAAGCTTTCTTT.

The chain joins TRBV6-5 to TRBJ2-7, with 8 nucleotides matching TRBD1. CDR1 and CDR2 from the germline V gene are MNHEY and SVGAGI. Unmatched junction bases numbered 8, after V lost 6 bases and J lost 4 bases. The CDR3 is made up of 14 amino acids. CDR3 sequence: CASRRTGRRYEQYF. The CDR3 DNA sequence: TGTGCCAGCAGACGGACAGGGAGAAGGTACGAGCAGTACTTC.

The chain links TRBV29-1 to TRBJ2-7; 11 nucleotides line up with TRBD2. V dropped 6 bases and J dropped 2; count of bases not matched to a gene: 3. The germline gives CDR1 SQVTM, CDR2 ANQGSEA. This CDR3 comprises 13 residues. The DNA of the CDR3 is TGCAGCGTCCTAGCGGGAGGCCCCTACGAGCAGTACTTC. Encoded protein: CSVLAGGPYEQYF.

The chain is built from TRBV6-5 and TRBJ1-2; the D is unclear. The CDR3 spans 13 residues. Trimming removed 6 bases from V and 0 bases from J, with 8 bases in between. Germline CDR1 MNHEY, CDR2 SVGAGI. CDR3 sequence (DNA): TGTGCCAGCAGGGCAGATTCTAACTATGGCTACACCTTC. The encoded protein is CASRADSNYGYTF.

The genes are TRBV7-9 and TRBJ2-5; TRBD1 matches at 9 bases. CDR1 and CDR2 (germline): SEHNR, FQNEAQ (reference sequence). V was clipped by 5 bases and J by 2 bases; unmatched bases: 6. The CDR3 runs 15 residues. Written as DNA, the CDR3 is TGTGCCAGCAGCCTCACAGGGGGCGATCAAGAGACCCAGTACTTC. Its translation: CASSLTGGDQETQYF.

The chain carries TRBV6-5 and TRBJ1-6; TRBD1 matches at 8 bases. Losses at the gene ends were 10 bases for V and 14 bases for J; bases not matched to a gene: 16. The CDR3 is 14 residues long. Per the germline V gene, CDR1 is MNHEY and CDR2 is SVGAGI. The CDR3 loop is CAILGQGSSMALHF. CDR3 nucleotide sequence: TGTGCCATCCTTGGACAGGGATCTAGTATGGCCCTCCACTTT.

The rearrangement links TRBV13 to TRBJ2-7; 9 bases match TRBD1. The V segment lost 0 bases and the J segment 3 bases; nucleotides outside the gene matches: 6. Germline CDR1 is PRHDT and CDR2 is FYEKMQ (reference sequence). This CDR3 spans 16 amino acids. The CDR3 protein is CASSLGLPGQGYEQYF. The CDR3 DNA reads TGTGCCAGCAGCTTAGGCCTCCCGGGACAGGGCTACGAGCAGTACTTC.

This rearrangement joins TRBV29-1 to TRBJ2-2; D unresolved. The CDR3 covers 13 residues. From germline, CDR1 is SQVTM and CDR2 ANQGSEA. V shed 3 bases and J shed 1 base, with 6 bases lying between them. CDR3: CSVDSGNTGELFF. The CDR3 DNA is TGCAGCGTTGACTCCGGGAACACCGGGGAGCTGTTTTTT.

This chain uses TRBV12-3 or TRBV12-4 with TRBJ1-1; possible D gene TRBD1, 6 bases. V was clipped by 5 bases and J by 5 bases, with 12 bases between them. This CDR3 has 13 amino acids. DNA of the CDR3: TGTGCCAGCAGTCCACAGGGTTTTACTGAAGCTTTCTTT. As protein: CASSPQGFTEAFF.

CDR3 amino acids: CASSQRPGVNTEAFF. The CDR3 bases are TGCGCCAGCAGCCAGCGGCCGGGGGTGAACACTGAAGCTTTCTTT. The chain combines TRBV5-1 with TRBJ1-1, with a weak D call TRBD1 (5 bases). The length of the CDR3 is 15 residues. Trimming removed 4 bases at V and 0 bases at J, with 13 bases between. Germline CDR1 and CDR2: SGHRS and YFSETQ.

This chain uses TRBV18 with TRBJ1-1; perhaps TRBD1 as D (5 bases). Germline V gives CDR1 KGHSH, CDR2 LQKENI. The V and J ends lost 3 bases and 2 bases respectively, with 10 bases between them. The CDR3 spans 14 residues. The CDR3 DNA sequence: TGTGCCAGCTCACCCAGGGCCTTCAACACTGAAGCTTTCTTT. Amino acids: CASSPRAFNTEAFF.

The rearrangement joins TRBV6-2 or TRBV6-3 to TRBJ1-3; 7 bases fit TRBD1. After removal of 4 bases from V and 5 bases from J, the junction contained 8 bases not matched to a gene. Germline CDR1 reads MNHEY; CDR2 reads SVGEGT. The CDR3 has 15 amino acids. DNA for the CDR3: TGTGCCAGCAGTTTCTACCGGGACAGCCGAAACACCATATATTTT. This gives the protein CASSFYRDSRNTIYF.

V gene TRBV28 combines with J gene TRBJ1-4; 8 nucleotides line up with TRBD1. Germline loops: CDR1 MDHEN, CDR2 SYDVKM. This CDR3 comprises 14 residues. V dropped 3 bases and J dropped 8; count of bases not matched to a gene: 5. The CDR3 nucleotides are TGTGCCAGCAGTTTTTTACAGGGGGAGGAAAAACTGTTTTTT. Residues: CASSFLQGEEKLFF.

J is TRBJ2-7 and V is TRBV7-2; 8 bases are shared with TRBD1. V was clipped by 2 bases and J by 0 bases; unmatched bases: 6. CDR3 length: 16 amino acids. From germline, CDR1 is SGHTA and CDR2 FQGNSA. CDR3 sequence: CASSLPGQELSYEQYF. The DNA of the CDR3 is TGTGCCAGCAGCTTACCGGGACAGGAACTCTCCTACGAGCAGTACTTC.

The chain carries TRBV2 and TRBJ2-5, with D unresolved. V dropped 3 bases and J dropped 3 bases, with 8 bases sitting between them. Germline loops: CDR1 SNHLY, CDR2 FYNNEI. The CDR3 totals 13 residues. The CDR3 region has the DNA TGTGCCAGCAGTGACGAGTCAAAAGAGACCCAGTACTTC. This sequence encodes CASSDESKETQYF.

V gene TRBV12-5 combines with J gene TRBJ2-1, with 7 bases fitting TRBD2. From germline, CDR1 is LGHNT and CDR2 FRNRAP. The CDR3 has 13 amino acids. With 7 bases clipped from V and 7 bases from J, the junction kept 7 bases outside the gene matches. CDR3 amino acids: CASVSSGGNEQFF. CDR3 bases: TGTGCTAGTGTGTCTAGCGGTGGTAATGAGCAGTTCTTC.

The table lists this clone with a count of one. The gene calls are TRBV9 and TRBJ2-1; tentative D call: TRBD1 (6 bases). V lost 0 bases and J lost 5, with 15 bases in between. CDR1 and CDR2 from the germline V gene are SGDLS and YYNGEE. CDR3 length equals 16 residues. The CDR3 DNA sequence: TGTGCCAGCAGCGTAGCCGAACAGGGTAGGAACAATGAGCAGTTCTTC. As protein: CASSVAEQGRNNEQFF.

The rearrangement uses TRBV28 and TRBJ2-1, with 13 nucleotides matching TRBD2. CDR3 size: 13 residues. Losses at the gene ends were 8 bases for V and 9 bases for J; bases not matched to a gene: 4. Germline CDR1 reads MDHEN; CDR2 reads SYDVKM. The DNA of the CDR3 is TGTGCCAGCGGACTAGCGGGAGAAGGTGAGCAGTTCTTC. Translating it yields CASGLAGEGEQFF.

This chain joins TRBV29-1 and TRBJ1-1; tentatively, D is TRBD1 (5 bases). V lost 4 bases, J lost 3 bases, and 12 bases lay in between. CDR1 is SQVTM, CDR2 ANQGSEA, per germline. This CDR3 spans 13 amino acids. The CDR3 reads CSVVWGRDTEAFF. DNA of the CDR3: TGCAGCGTTGTTTGGGGCAGGGACACTGAAGCTTTCTTT.

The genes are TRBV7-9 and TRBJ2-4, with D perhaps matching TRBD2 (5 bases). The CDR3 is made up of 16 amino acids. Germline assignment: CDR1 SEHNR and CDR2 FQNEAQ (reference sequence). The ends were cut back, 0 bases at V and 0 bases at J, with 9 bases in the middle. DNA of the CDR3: TGTGCCAGCAGCTTAGCTTACGGGATAGCCAAAAACATTCAGTACTTC. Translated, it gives CASSLAYGIAKNIQYF.

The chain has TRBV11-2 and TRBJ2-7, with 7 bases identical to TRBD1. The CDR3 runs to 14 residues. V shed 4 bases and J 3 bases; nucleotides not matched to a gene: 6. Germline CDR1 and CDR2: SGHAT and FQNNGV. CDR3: CASSYTGAYYEQYF. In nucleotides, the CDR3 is TGTGCCAGCAGCTATACAGGGGCCTACTACGAGCAGTACTTC.

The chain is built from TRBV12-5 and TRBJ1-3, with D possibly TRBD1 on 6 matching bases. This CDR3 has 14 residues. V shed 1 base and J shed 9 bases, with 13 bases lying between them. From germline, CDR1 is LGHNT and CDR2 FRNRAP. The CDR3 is CASGLDREGGTIYF. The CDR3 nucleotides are TGTGCTAGTGGTTTGGACAGGGAAGGAGGCACCATATATTTT.

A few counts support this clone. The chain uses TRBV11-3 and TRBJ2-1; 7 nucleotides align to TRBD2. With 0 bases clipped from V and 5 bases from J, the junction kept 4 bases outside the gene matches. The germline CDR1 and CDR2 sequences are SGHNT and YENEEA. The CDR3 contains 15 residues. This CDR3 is CASSLEAGPNNEQFF. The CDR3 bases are TGTGCCAGCAGCTTAGAAGCGGGACCGAACAATGAGCAGTTCTTC.

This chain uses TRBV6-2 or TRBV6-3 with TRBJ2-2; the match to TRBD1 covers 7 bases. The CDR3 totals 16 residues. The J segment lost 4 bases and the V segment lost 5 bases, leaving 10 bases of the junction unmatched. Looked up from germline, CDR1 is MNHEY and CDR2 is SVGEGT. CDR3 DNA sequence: TGTGCCAGCAGTGCCGGGGACAGTATGGGCACCGGGGAGCTGTTTTTT. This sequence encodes CASSAGDSMGTGELFF.